These 14 T cell receptor beta chains share one sample of origin, sequenced in a study of beta chain features in type 1 diabetes. The sequenced template was cDNA made from the entire isolated RNA. Generated by immunoSEQ multiplex PCR, the TCRdb table keeps only in-frame clones and is missing some. The repertoire includes more than 300,000 clones, approximately 8% of them detected once, and 0.44% sits in the top ten. Sample: central memory CD4+ T cells from blood. The source of these receptors is a woman aged 18-35 years in good health.

This clone was picked up a small number of times. The chain has TRBV6-1 and TRBJ1-1; 7 bases are a match to TRBD1. J was trimmed by 4 bases and V by 2 bases; bases with no gene match: 7. The length of the CDR3 is 15 residues. Per the germline V gene, CDR1 is MNHNS and CDR2 is SASEGT. The CDR3 nucleotides are TGTGCCAGCAGTGAACTCCCAGGGGGTGGCACTGAAGCTTTCTTT. Translating gives CASSELPGGGTEAFF.

This clone occurred many times. The rearrangement links TRBV28 to TRBJ2-2, with TRBD2 matching over 8 bases. Germline CDR1 and CDR2: MDHEN and SYDVKM. The CDR3 totals 15 residues. V shed 11 bases and J 5 bases; nucleotides not matched to a gene: 13. This chain's CDR3 is CAGSAGGRRTGELFF. For the CDR3, the DNA is TGTGCCGGATCGGCCGGCGGGAGGCGAACCGGGGAGCTGTTTTTT.

This clone appeared a few times. At one end, the junction sequence differs from germline, possibly due to a read error. The CDR3 nucleotides read TGTGCCAGCAGCATAGCCATGCCCCCCGAGGGACCTACAGTCTTC. Residues: CASSIAMPPEGPTVF. The J gene is TRBJ2-7, the V gene TRBV7-2, with D possibly called TRBD1 or TRBD2 (5 bases each). CDR1 SGHTA and CDR2 FQGNSA come from the germline V gene. The CDR3 is made up of 15 amino acids. The whole variable domain, remainder taken from reference TRBV7-2 and TRBJ2-7, is GAGVSQSPSNKVTEKGKDVELRCDPISGHTALYWYRQSLGQGLEFLIYFQGNSAPDKSGLPSDRFSAERTGGSVSTLTIQRTQQEDSAVYLCASSIAMPPEGPTVFGPGTRLTVT.

This clone was observed a handful of times. Different DNA sequences within this sample yield the same CDR3. The V gene is TRBV4-3, the J gene TRBJ2-7, with 9 bases aligning to TRBD1. CDR1 and CDR2 from the germline V gene are LGHNA and YSLEER. V was clipped by 0 bases and J by 5 bases; unmatched bases: 5. CDR3 length equals 15 residues. The CDR3 DNA sequence: TGCGCCAGCAGCCAAGATTTGGGACAGGGTAACGAGCAGTACTTC. Its translation is CASSQDLGQGNEQYF.

J is TRBJ2-2 and V is TRBV11-3; D unclear. The CDR3 runs 13 residues. V gave up 1 base and J gave up 11 bases, with 11 bases separating them. The germline gives CDR1 SGHNT, CDR2 YENEEA. Written as DNA, the CDR3 is TGTGCCAGCAGCTTAGGTCCCGGAGACGAGCTGTTTTTT. This sequence encodes CASSLGPGDELFF.

This clone showed up just a few times. The V and J genes are TRBV6-5 and TRBJ2-2, with TRBD2 matching over 8 bases. The germline CDR1 and CDR2 sequences are MNHEY and SVGAGI. V trimming: 7 bases; J trimming: 4 bases; junction bases outside the gene matches: 5. The CDR3 has 14 residues. CDR3 sequence reads: CASTPGGGTGELFF. The CDR3 DNA follows: TGTGCCAGCACCCCGGGAGGGGGCACCGGGGAGCTGTTTTTT.

This chain uses TRBV6-5 with TRBJ1-1; D gene ambiguous. The CDR3 spans 14 residues. The germline V gene encodes CDR1 MNHEY and CDR2 SVGAGI. Between the trimmed V and J ends, which lost 6 bases and 1 base, there was a span of 12 bases. The CDR3 coding sequence is TGTGCCAGCAGAAGCAGGCTGGGGAACACTGAAGCTTTCTTT. It yields the protein CASRSRLGNTEAFF.

This chain uses TRBV4-2 with TRBJ2-7; D unclear. The CDR3 is 14 residues long. Per the germline V gene, CDR1 is LGHNA and CDR2 is YNFKEQ. V dropped 0 bases and J dropped 2 bases, with 8 bases sitting between them. The CDR3 here is CASSQEDGPYEQYF. The CDR3 DNA reads as TGTGCCAGCAGCCAAGAGGACGGCCCCTACGAGCAGTACTTC.

This clone was found a few times. The chain has TRBV2 and TRBJ1-4; D unresolved. Germline V gene lookup returns CDR1 SNHLY and CDR2 FYNNEI. The CDR3 spans 13 residues. The germline V and J ends were trimmed by 3 bases and 4 bases, with 6 bases remaining between them. The CDR3 sequence: CASSESGNEKLFF. Here the CDR3 DNA reads TGTGCCAGCAGTGAGTCTGGTAATGAAAAACTGTTTTTT.

This clone has only a few counts. The V call is TRBV5-1, the J call TRBJ2-1; a possible D gene is TRBD2 (5 bases). This CDR3 is 15 amino acids long. V was trimmed by 0 bases and J by 4 bases, leaving 11 bases between them. Per germline, CDR1 SGHRS and CDR2 YFSETQ. The CDR3 protein is CASSLVGEPYNEQFF. The CDR3, as DNA: TGCGCCAGCAGCTTGGTCGGGGAGCCTTACAATGAGCAGTTCTTC. The entire variable domain, with the rest obtained from reference TRBV5-1 and TRBJ2-1, is as follows: KAGVTQTPRYLIKTRGQQVTLSCSPISGHRSVSWYQQTPGQGLQFLFEYFSETQRNKGNFPGRFSGRQFSNSRSEMNVSTLELGDSALYLCASSLVGEPYNEQFFGPGTRLTVL.

The chain links TRBV25-1 to TRBJ2-3; D is perhaps TRBD2 (7 bases). The CDR3 extends over 14 amino acids. The germline gives CDR1 MGHDK, CDR2 SYGVNS. V was shortened by 4 bases and J by 5 bases, with 13 bases between the two germline ends. The CDR3 bases are TGTGCCAGCAGTGCGGGGGGCGGGGGAGATACGCAGTATTTT. Translated: CASSAGGGGDTQYF.

This clone was counted a few times. The chain couples TRBV4-3 to TRBJ2-7; 7 bases fit TRBD1. Germline V gene data show CDR1 as LGHNA and CDR2 as YSLEER. V was pared by 1 base and J by 3 bases, with 6 bases of the junction left unmatched. CDR3 size: 15 residues. CDR3 bases: TGCGCCAGCAGCCAAGGACCGGGACAGAGCTACGAGCAGTACTTC. It translates to CASSQGPGQSYEQYF.

This clone occurred a few times. CDR3 sequence: CAISESGSLRTGELFF. The DNA for the CDR3 is TGTGCCATCAGTGAGTCAGGAAGTTTACGCACCGGGGAGCTGTTTTTT. This sequence joins TRBV10-3 and TRBJ2-2, with D unclear. The CDR3 totals 16 residues. CDR1 and CDR2 from the germline V gene are ENHRY and SYGVKD. V lost 0 bases and J lost 4, with 12 bases in between.

This chain uses TRBV7-3 with TRBJ1-5; no reliable D call. The CDR3 extends over 13 amino acids. V dropped 5 bases and J dropped 5 bases, with 10 bases sitting between them. Per germline, CDR1 SGHTA and CDR2 FQGTGA. The CDR3 loop is CASSPDGYQPQHF. The CDR3 nucleotides read TGTGCCAGCAGCCCAGACGGTTATCAGCCCCAGCATTTT.